A single sample gave rise to the 10 T cell receptor beta chains below, sequenced in a study of blood T cell repertoires in COVID-19. This table comes from immunoSEQ multiplex PCR, and its TCRdb copy is limited to in-frame clones, with some not included. The sample lists hundreds of thousands of clones, approximately 89% occurring once. The material sequenced was peripheral blood. The source of these receptors is a woman aged 18-30 years who had recovered from COVID-19.

This chain joins TRBV19 and TRBJ1-1; D perhaps matches TRBD1 (5 bases). The CDR3 extends over 13 amino acids. Germline V lookup: CDR1 LNHDA, CDR2 SQIVND (reference sequence). Trimming shortened V by 3 bases and J by 6 bases, and 11 bases separated the two germline ends. The DNA of the CDR3 is TGTGCCAGTAGTATGGGCAGGGCCTCTGAAGCTTTCTTT. It yields the protein CASSMGRASEAFF.

This chain joins TRBV7-2 and TRBJ2-1; 10 positions match TRBD2. The CDR3 spans 17 residues. Trimming took 2 bases from V and 6 from J; bases not matched to a gene: 10. Germline lookup yields CDR1 SGHTA and CDR2 FQGNSA. The CDR3 here is CASSLSQAGGLANEQFF. The CDR3 nucleotides are TGTGCCAGCAGCTTAAGTCAAGCGGGAGGGCTTGCCAATGAGCAGTTCTTC.

This chain links TRBV5-5 with TRBJ1-2, with 9 positions matching TRBD1. Losses at the gene ends were 0 bases for V and 7 bases for J; bases not matched to a gene: 16. Germline assignment: CDR1 SGHKS and CDR2 YYEKEE (reference sequence). The CDR3 extends over 18 amino acids. CDR3 bases: TGTGCCAGCAGCTTGGATCCGGGACAGGGATTATATTGGCGTGGCTACACCTTC. It codes for CASSLDPGQGLYWRGYTF.

The rearrangement joins TRBV15 to TRBJ1-1; 7 bases are shared with TRBD1. V lost 4 bases and J lost 3; bases outside the gene matches: 11. Germline-derived CDR1 and CDR2 are LNHNV and YYDKDF (reference sequence). The CDR3 covers 16 residues. The CDR3 coding sequence is TGTGCCACCAGCACCCGACGACAGGGTGGGGACACTGAAGCTTTCTTT. Translating gives CATSTRRQGGDTEAFF.

The rearrangement joins TRBV6-5 to TRBJ1-1; possible D gene TRBD1, 5 bases. Germline CDR1 reads MNHEY; CDR2 reads SVGAGI. Trimming removed 0 bases at V and 5 bases at J, with 13 bases between. The CDR3 runs to 15 residues. The chain's CDR3 is CASSYSRRGLTEAFF. In DNA form, the CDR3 reads TGTGCCAGCAGTTACTCGAGAAGGGGACTGACTGAAGCTTTCTTT.

The chain couples TRBV12-3 or TRBV12-4 to TRBJ1-3; no definite D call. V lost 7 bases and J lost 0, with 7 bases in between. The CDR3 contains 13 residues. The CDR3 region has the DNA TGTGCCAGCATGTCCCACTCTGGAAACACCATATATTTT. It is translated as CASMSHSGNTIYF.

Points on this clone: One end of the junction fails to match germline, which may point to a read error. The chain recombines TRBV11-3 with TRBJ1-2; no clear D. Germline assignment: CDR1 SGHNT and CDR2 YENEEA. The CDR3 is 11 residues long. The CDR3 sequence is CASSLGGGPSF. CDR3 coding DNA: TGTGCCAGCAGCTTAGGTGGAGGGCCTTCCTTC.

The V gene is TRBV2, the J gene TRBJ1-2; TRBD1 matches at 10 bases. CDR3 length equals 13 residues. The V and J ends lost 8 bases and 7 bases, in that order; junction bases with no gene match: 7. Germline assignment: CDR1 SNHLY and CDR2 FYNNEI. CDR3 sequence reads: CASGRQGAFGYTF. DNA for the CDR3: TGTGCCAGCGGGAGACAGGGGGCGTTTGGCTACACCTTC.

This chain joins TRBV2 and TRBJ2-6; D remains ambiguous. Germline V CDR1 and CDR2: SNHLY, FYNNEI. The CDR3 covers 15 residues. Trimming took off 5 bases at V and 1 base at J, with 9 bases between the two ends. The CDR3 nucleotides are TGTGCCAGCAGTCCCAGGATGTCTGGGGCCAACGTCCTGACTTTC. The encoded protein is CASSPRMSGANVLTF. Full variable domain (remainder filled in from reference TRBV2 and TRBJ2-6): EPEVTQTPSHQVTQMGQEVILRCVPISNHLYFYWYRQILGQKVEFLVSFYNNEISEKSEIFDDQFSVERPDGSNFTLKIRSTKLEDSAMYFCASSPRMSGANVLTFGAGSRLTVL.

The chain recombines TRBV27 with TRBJ1-1; D is undetermined. From germline, CDR1 is MNHEY and CDR2 SMNVEV (reference sequence). V lost 2 bases and J 4 bases, leaving 14 bases between the germline ends. The CDR3 covers 15 residues. Here the CDR3 reads CASSLGSFAGTEAFF. CDR3 in DNA: TGTGCCAGCAGTTTAGGCTCCTTCGCGGGCACTGAAGCTTTCTTT.